One and the same sample provided the 20 T cell receptor beta chains below, sequenced in a study of cytomegalovirus exposure and HLA in healthy donors. The primer mix had 60 Vbeta and 13 Jbeta primers. TCRdb's table, derived via immunoSEQ multiplex PCR, lists solely in-frame clones and lacks some. The table has roughly 110,000 clones, roughly 80% seen once. Sequences were obtained from PBMCs. Receptors were obtained from a female donor in good health and CMV-seronegative.

The chain couples TRBV11-1 to TRBJ2-2, with D possibly TRBD1 on 5 matching bases. The germline V and J ends were trimmed by 1 base and 5 bases, with 5 bases remaining between them. The CDR3 extends over 13 amino acids. CDR1 and CDR2 (germline): SGHAT, FQDESV (reference sequence). The CDR3 sequence is CASSLGQTGELFF. The CDR3, as DNA: TGTGCCAGCAGCTTAGGACAGACCGGGGAGCTGTTTTTT.

V is TRBV18 and J is TRBJ2-1; perhaps TRBD2 as D (5 bases). Germline CDR1 is KGHSH and CDR2 is LQKENI. The CDR3 spans 13 residues. Trimming removed 3 bases from V and 10 bases from J, with 13 bases in between. The CDR3 loop reads CASSPPLASEQFF. The CDR3 nucleotides are TGTGCCAGCTCACCGCCTCTAGCTTCCGAGCAGTTCTTC.

V gene TRBV2 combines with J gene TRBJ2-2; 7 bases fit TRBD1. Trimming removed 10 bases from V and 0 bases from J; junction bases left unmatched: 20. CDR1 is SNHLY and CDR2 is FYNNEI in the germline V gene. The CDR3 length is 19 residues. The CDR3 region has the DNA TGTGCCAACTCGAGGCTAACAATTCCTAGGGGGCCGAACACCGGGGAGCTGTTTTTT. This encodes CANSRLTIPRGPNTGELFF.

The chain employs TRBV29-1 and TRBJ2-5; perhaps TRBD2 as D (6 bases). The CDR3 consists of 13 residues. Germline V gene data show CDR1 as SQVTM and CDR2 as ANQGSEA. V was cut by 3 bases and J by 3 bases, with 11 bases left in between. Written as DNA, the CDR3 is TGCAGCGTTGATGTGACTAGAAAAGAGACCCAGTACTTC. Amino acid sequence: CSVDVTRKETQYF.

This clone has more than one count but fewer than ten. Sequence at one end of the junction differs from germline and may be a read error. The chain carries TRBV7-9 and TRBJ2-2, with TRBD2 matching 8 bases. Germline lookup yields CDR1 SEHNR and CDR2 FQNEAQ (reference sequence). The CDR3 totals 14 residues. The CDR3 protein is CSSSPGTSAGELFF. The CDR3, as DNA: TGTTCCAGCAGCCCTGGGACTAGTGCCGGGGAGCTGTTTTTT.

The CDR3 sequence is CASSRGESSNSPLHF. CDR3 DNA sequence: TGCGCCAGCAGCCGGGGGGAGAGCTCCAATTCACCCCTCCACTTT. This chain uses TRBV4-1 with TRBJ1-6; D perhaps matches TRBD1 (5 bases). From germline, CDR1 is MGHRA and CDR2 YSYEKL. This CDR3 is built from 15 residues. Trimming took off 4 bases at V and 7 bases at J, with 14 bases between the two ends.

This rearrangement joins TRBV7-9 to TRBJ1-2, with 7 positions matching TRBD1. The CDR3 consists of 16 residues. After removal of 4 bases from V and 8 bases from J, the junction contained 16 bases not matched to a gene. From germline, CDR1 is SEHNR and CDR2 FQNEAQ (reference sequence). CDR3 nucleotides: TGTGCCAGCAGCTCCGGAAAGACAGGGAAAGTGTGGGGCTACACCTTC. This gives the protein CASSSGKTGKVWGYTF.

The chain links TRBV28 to TRBJ2-2; D may be TRBD1 (6 bases). The germline CDR1 and CDR2 sequences are MDHEN and SYDVKM. V was cut by 5 bases and J by 0 bases, with 10 bases left in between. There are 15 residues in the CDR3. DNA for the CDR3: TGTGCCAGCAGTCCCGGGACACCGAACACCGGGGAGCTGTTTTTT. Translation gives CASSPGTPNTGELFF.

This chain links TRBV19 with TRBJ2-3, with D tentatively TRBD2 (5 bases). V shed 5 bases and J shed 3 bases, with 21 bases lying between them. The CDR3 has 17 residues. From germline, CDR1 is LNHDA and CDR2 SQIVND (reference sequence). The DNA of the CDR3 is TGTGCCAGTAGTTTACGCGTAGAAGTGCTAGCAACAGATACGCAGTATTTT. Its translation is CASSLRVEVLATDTQYF.

The chain links TRBV30 to TRBJ1-4, with 8 positions matching TRBD1. CDR1 and CDR2 (germline): GTSNPN, SVGIG (reference sequence). This CDR3 has 14 residues. The ends lost 4 bases at V and 8 bases at J; junction bases unmatched: 9. In DNA, the CDR3 is TGTGCCTGGAACTCCAGGGGGCGTGGAGAAAAACTGTTTTTT. Amino acid sequence: CAWNSRGRGEKLFF.

The V and J genes are TRBV7-2 and TRBJ1-1, with D unclear. V lost 7 bases to trimming and J lost 3 bases, with 15 bases between them. Germline-derived CDR1 and CDR2 are SGHTA and FQGNSA. The CDR3 length is 14 residues. The CDR3 DNA is TGTGCCAGCACCCCGGACTGGCGGGACACTGAAGCTTTCTTT. Residues: CASTPDWRDTEAFF. The full variable domain, in which reference TRBV7-2 and TRBJ1-1 provide the parts outside the CDR3, is GAGVSQSPSNKVTEKGKDVELRCDPISGHTALYWYRQSLGQGLEFLIYFQGNSAPDKSGLPSDRFSAERTGGSVSTLTIQRTQQEDSAVYLCASTPDWRDTEAFFGQGTRLTVV.

CDR3 in amino acids: CASRDSGGANNEQFF. The CDR3 coding sequence is TGTGCCAGCAGAGACAGCGGGGGGGCAAATAATGAGCAGTTCTTC. The chain is built from TRBV18 and TRBJ2-1; TRBD2 matches 10 bases. V was pared by 8 bases and J by 7 bases, with 11 bases of the junction left unmatched. Germline assignment: CDR1 KGHSH and CDR2 LQKENI. The CDR3 runs 15 residues.

The chain links TRBV7-9 to TRBJ2-7, with D uncertain. This CDR3 has 11 amino acids. V was shortened by 5 bases and J by 4 bases, with 6 bases between the two germline ends. CDR1 is SEHNR and CDR2 is FQNEAQ in the germline V gene (reference sequence). CDR3 protein: CASSPMYEQYF. The CDR3 nucleotides read TGTGCCAGCAGCCCCATGTACGAGCAGTACTTC.

This chain uses TRBV9 with TRBJ2-3; D unresolved. The CDR3 has 15 amino acids. Trimming cost V 6 bases and J 6 bases, with 20 bases left between them. The germline gives CDR1 SGDLS, CDR2 YYNGEE. The CDR3 is CASTPAAQGWDTQYF. The DNA of the CDR3 is TGTGCCAGCACCCCCGCGGCACAAGGTTGGGATACGCAGTATTTT.

Here the CDR3 reads CASSSRARMVDEQFF. CDR3 DNA: TGTGCCAGCAGTTCTCGAGCCCGAATGGTCGATGAGCAGTTCTTC. This sequence joins TRBV27 and TRBJ2-1; D remains unclear. Deletions cut 4 bases from V and 8 bases from J, with 18 bases between. The germline gives CDR1 MNHEY, CDR2 SMNVEV (reference sequence). This CDR3 contains 15 residues.

The genes are TRBV15 and TRBJ2-1; D is undetermined. Germline V CDR1 and CDR2: LNHNV, YYDKDF (reference sequence). V lost 3 bases and J 6 bases, leaving 9 bases between the germline ends. This CDR3 is 13 amino acids long. CDR3 DNA: TGTGCCACCAGCAGCCAACGGTCCAATGAGCAGTTCTTC. Its protein is CATSSQRSNEQFF.

The V gene is TRBV11-2, the J gene TRBJ2-5; 11 bases are a match to TRBD2. The V gene's germline CDR1 is SGHAT and CDR2 FQNNGV. The V and J ends lost 0 bases and 2 bases, in that order; junction bases with no gene match: 2. The CDR3 spans 16 residues. The DNA of the CDR3 is TGTGCCAGCAGCTTAGATGTAGCGGGGGGGCAAGAGACCCAGTACTTC. Translated, it gives CASSLDVAGGQETQYF. The full variable domain, completed using reference TRBV11-2 and TRBJ2-5, is EAGVAQSPRYKIIEKRQSVAFWCNPISGHATLYWYQQILGQGPKLLIQFQNNGVVDDSQLPKDRFSAERLKGVDSTLKIQPAKLEDSAVYLCASSLDVAGGQETQYFGPGTRLLVL.

This clone was detected only once. The genes are TRBV5-1 and TRBJ2-1, with 15 bases matching TRBD2. The V gene's germline CDR1 is SGHRS and CDR2 YFSETQ. The length of the CDR3 is 17 residues. V shed 3 bases and J 2 bases; nucleotides not matched to a gene: 3. The CDR3 region is CASSSGLAGGTYNEQFF. CDR3 nucleotide sequence: TGCGCCAGCAGCTCGGGACTAGCGGGGGGAACCTACAATGAGCAGTTCTTC.

The chain uses TRBV7-9 and TRBJ2-1; 7 bases are a match to TRBD1. The CDR3 is 13 amino acids. J was trimmed by 8 bases and V by 5 bases; bases with no gene match: 6. CDR1 is SEHNR, CDR2 FQNEAQ, per germline (reference sequence). The CDR3 region has the DNA TGTGCCAGCAGCCCAATCGACAGGGATGAGCAGTTCTTC. Protein: CASSPIDRDEQFF.

The chain employs TRBV7-9 and TRBJ2-2; 8 bases are a match to TRBD1. Germline CDR1 and CDR2: SEHNR and FQNEAQ (reference sequence). V gave up 4 bases and J gave up 4 bases; unmatched junction bases: 5. This CDR3 comprises 15 residues. CDR3 protein: CASSWPGTGTGELFF. The DNA for the CDR3 is TGTGCCAGCAGCTGGCCCGGGACAGGCACCGGGGAGCTGTTTTTT.